Listed here are 25 T cell receptor beta chains from one sample, sequenced in a study of tumor-infiltrating lymphocytes in oesophageal squamous cell carcinoma (dated by TCRdb to about 2016). The library relied on PCR. The instrument given in TCRdb is Illumina HiSeq 2000. The raw public data were reprocessed by TCRdb itself: fastp quality trimming at Q25, MiXCR clonotype calling, in-frame beta chains only. Records with the same CDR3 protein are collapsed into one entry carrying the most frequent genes and DNA. This sample is represented by 19,000 or so distinct CDR3 sequences; under 40% of them were singletons. 30% to 45% of the sample belongs to the ten largest clones. The sequenced material came from esophageal tumor tissue. Receptors originate from a male donor with esophageal squamous cell carcinoma.

The CDR3 region is CASSLTGTIRSTDTQYF. CDR3 in DNA: TGTGCCAGCAGCTTAACAGGGACTATCCGAAGCACAGATACGCAGTATTTT. The chain has TRBV7-3 and TRBJ2-3; TRBD2 matches 7 bases. The trim removed 0 bases at V and 0 bases at J, leaving 6 bases unmatched. The CDR3 covers 17 residues. Germline V gene sequence: CDR1 SGHTA, CDR2 FQGTGA.

The rearrangement joins TRBV3-1 to TRBJ2-1; 7 bases line up with TRBD2. Germline CDR1 LGHDT, CDR2 YNNKEL (reference sequence). The CDR3 consists of 16 residues. Losses at the gene ends were 4 bases for V and 1 base for J; bases not matched to a gene: 7. DNA of the CDR3: TGTGCCAGCAGCCGAACAACTAGCGTTTCCTACAATGAGCAGTTCTTC. Translating gives CASSRTTSVSYNEQFF.

The J gene is TRBJ2-4, the V gene TRBV19; 8 positions match TRBD1. Germline loops: CDR1 LNHDA, CDR2 SQIVND (reference sequence). The CDR3 runs to 17 residues. Trimming took 3 bases from V and 3 from J; bases not matched to a gene: 10. The CDR3 nucleotides are TGTGCCAGTAGTATGAGGTTGACAGGGGCCAACAAAAACATTCAGTACTTC. Translating it yields CASSMRLTGANKNIQYF.

At least ten counts were recorded for this clonotype. The chain employs TRBV11-1 and TRBJ2-6; TRBD2 matches 7 bases. The CDR3 has 15 residues. Germline V gene lookup returns CDR1 SGHAT and CDR2 FQDESV (reference sequence). Germline trimming cut 3 bases from V and 3 bases from J; bases unmatched to any gene: 2. The CDR3 coding sequence is TGTGCCAGCAGCTTCCGGACTAGTGGGGCCAACGTCCTGACTTTC. Protein sequence: CASSFRTSGANVLTF. Complete variable domain (other parts from reference TRBV11-1 and TRBJ2-6): EAEVAQSPRYKITEKSQAVAFWCDPISGHATLYWYRQILGQGPELLVQFQDESVVDDSQLPKDRFSAERLKGVDSTLKIQPAELGDSAMYLCASSFRTSGANVLTFGAGSRLTVL.

V is TRBV7-2 and J is TRBJ2-7; D may be TRBD2 (6 bases). The DNA end lines up better with TRBJ2-1; the J call may be wrong. Per germline, CDR1 SGHTA and CDR2 FQGNSA. This CDR3 region has 13 residues. DNA of the CDR3: TGTGCCAGCAATTTGGGGGGAAACAATGAGCAGTTCTTC. Protein sequence: CASNLGGNNEQFF.

The rearrangement joins TRBV7-3 to TRBJ2-1; 8 positions agree with TRBD2. The end of the DNA fits TRBJ2-7 better, so the J call may be wrong. The germline CDR1 and CDR2 sequences are SGHTA and FQGTGA. The CDR3 sequence is 16 residues long. CDR3 amino acids: CASSPQIAGLYNEQYF. The CDR3 DNA is TGTGCCAGCAGCCCTCAAATAGCGGGACTTTACAATGAGCAGTACTTC.

This clonotype has only a few counts. The CDR3 is CASRKTDSYEQYF. The CDR3 region has the DNA TGCGCCAGCAGAAAGACAGACTCCTACGAGCAGTACTTC. The chain employs TRBV5-1 and TRBJ2-4; tentatively, D is TRBD1 (5 bases). The J call could be wrong; TRBJ2-7 is a better fit for the DNA end. The CDR3 contains 13 residues. Germline CDR1 is SGHRS and CDR2 is YFSETQ.

This clonotype was recorded at least ten times. The rearrangement uses TRBV10-3 and TRBJ2-1, with D uncertain. Trimming took off 10 bases at V and 7 bases at J, with 17 bases between the two ends. Germline V gene lookup returns CDR1 ENHRY and CDR2 SYGVKD. The CDR3 runs to 13 residues. In DNA, the CDR3 is TGTGCCAGCTGGGATCAAACCGGGAATGAGCAGTTCTTC. This translates into CASWDQTGNEQFF.

This chain joins TRBV7-8 and TRBJ2-5, with D possibly TRBD1 on 5 matching bases. Judging by the DNA end, TRBJ1-2 fits better; the J call may be wrong. Germline CDR1 and CDR2: SGHVS and FQNEAQ. The CDR3 extends over 14 amino acids. The chain's CDR3 is CASSLGLGDYGYTF. CDR3 bases: TGTGCCAGCAGCTTAGGGTTGGGGGACTATGGCTACACCTTC.

A word on this clonotype: The conserved final phenylalanine or tryptophan is absent from the CDR3, which likely points to a read error. The DNA is omitted, as the CDR3 cannot be located on it reliably, and the CDR3 follows TCRdb's listing. The rearrangement links TRBV6-5 to TRBJ2-5; the table's TRBD1 call for D was not verified on the DNA. The CDR3 numbers 16 amino acids, ends counted. From germline, CDR1 is MNHEY and CDR2 SVGAGI. The CDR3 loop reads CASRPGQYNSPLHFGN.

This clonotype was seen more than once but under ten times. The conserved phenylalanine or tryptophan normally closing the CDR3 is absent here, so this likely arose from a read error. The DNA is omitted, as the CDR3 cannot be located on it reliably, and the CDR3 follows TCRdb's listing. This chain joins TRBV7-8 and TRBJ2-7; the D segment call TRBD1 is taken from the table without a DNA check. Germline lookup yields CDR1 SGHVS and CDR2 FQNEAQ. 19 amino acids form the CDR3, both terminal residues included. Here the CDR3 reads CASSLEVWGGSNYGYTFGS.

The J gene is TRBJ2-3, the V gene TRBV7-1; D is uncertain. TRBV7-1 counts as an open reading frame of uncertain function. V was clipped by 4 bases and J by 3 bases, with 8 bases between them. This CDR3 has 13 amino acids. For the CDR3, the DNA is TGTGCCAGCAGCTTTTCCGGGACAGATACGCAGTATTTT. This encodes CASSFSGTDTQYF.

As to this clonotype: A read error may produce the germline difference seen at one junction end. The chain combines TRBV7-3 with TRBJ2-6, with a tentative D call TRBD2 (7 bases). The CDR3 has 11 amino acids. Germline assignment: CDR1 SGHTA and CDR2 FQGTGA. The CDR3 nucleotides read TGTGCCAGCAGCTCGGGGGGCATTATCCACTTC. This translates into CASSSGGIIHF. Variable domain in full (rest from reference TRBV7-3 and TRBJ2-6): GAGVSQTPSNKVTEKGKYVELRCDPISGHTALYWYRQSLGQGPEFLIYFQGTGAADDSGLPNDRFFAVRPEGSVSTLKIQRTERGDSAVYLCASSSGGIIHFGAGSRLTVL.

This clonotype is categorized as medium-sized. J is TRBJ2-5 and V is TRBV7-2, with no clear D. The CDR3 consists of 13 residues. Trimming cost V 1 base and J 2 bases, with 5 bases left between them. The germline V gene has CDR1 SGHTA and CDR2 FQGNSA. CDR3 sequence reads: CASSLGPQETQYF. CDR3 coding DNA: TGTGCCAGCAGCTTAGGACCGCAAGAGACCCAGTACTTC.

The chain combines TRBV5-1 with TRBJ2-5, with 9 bases that match TRBD1. Germline CDR1 and CDR2: SGHRS and YFSETQ. The CDR3 consists of 13 residues. With 4 bases clipped from V and 13 bases from J, the junction kept 11 bases outside the gene matches. The CDR3 sequence is CASSNPGQGPLYF. The CDR3 coding sequence is TGCGCCAGCAGCAACCCGGGACAGGGCCCCTTGTACTTC. Looking up the rest from reference TRBV5-1 and TRBJ2-5 gives the full variable domain: KAGVTQTPRYLIKTRGQQVTLSCSPISGHRSVSWYQQTPGQGLQFLFEYFSETQRNKGNFPGRFSGRQFSNSRSEMNVSTLELGDSALYLCASSNPGQGPLYFGPGTRLLVL.

The chain joins TRBV7-2 to TRBJ2-1; TRBD1 aligns across 8 bases. Germline-derived CDR1 and CDR2 are SGHTA and FQGNSA. With V trimmed by 5 bases and J by 6 bases, 9 bases remained unmatched. The CDR3 runs to 15 residues. Here the CDR3 DNA reads TGTGCCAGCAGCCCCGGACAGGGTCGTGGCAATGAGCAGTTCTTC. Residues: CASSPGQGRGNEQFF.

This clonotype was observed at least ten times. The gene calls are TRBV19 and TRBJ2-4; D may be TRBD1 (6 bases). This CDR3 has 18 residues. In germline, CDR1 is LNHDA, CDR2 SQIVND (reference sequence). V dropped 3 bases and J dropped 7 bases, with 25 bases sitting between them. In DNA, the CDR3 is TGTGCCAGTAGTATTAGGGCAGTGGGGGCGCGAGTTAGCAACATTCAGTACTTC. Amino acid sequence: CASSIRAVGARVSNIQYF.

The genes are TRBV28 and TRBJ2-5; 8 bases are shared with TRBD1. Germline CDR1 reads MDHEN; CDR2 reads SYDVKM. This CDR3 has 13 residues. The junction had 15 bases not matched to a gene; V was cut back by 10 bases and J by 11 bases. CDR3 sequence reads: CATVGQGAAEQYF. The DNA of the CDR3 is TGTGCCACCGTGGGGCAGGGGGCAGCTGAGCAGTACTTC.

About this clonotype: In this CDR3 the conserved last residue, phenylalanine or tryptophan, is missing, so a read error is likely. The DNA is left out, because the CDR3 cannot be placed on it with certainty; the CDR3 is given as TCRdb lists it. The chain is built from TRBV15 and TRBJ2-7; TRBD1 reflects the table's D call only, with no check against the DNA. 16 amino acids form the CDR3, both terminal residues included. The germline CDR1 and CDR2 sequences are LNHNV and YYDKDF (reference sequence). The CDR3 loop is CATSRAGQGRPTSSTS.

This clonotype has just a few counts. V usage is TRBV7-8 and J usage is TRBJ2-1; 12 bases are shared with TRBD2. The junction had 7 bases not matched to a gene; V was cut back by 3 bases and J by 10 bases. Germline lookup yields CDR1 SGHVS and CDR2 FQNEAQ. This CDR3 spans 15 amino acids. CDR3 amino acids: CASSFRLAGADEQFF. DNA for the CDR3: TGTGCCAGCAGCTTCCGACTAGCGGGAGCGGACGAGCAGTTCTTC.

In its sample, this clonotype was seen many times. The chain combines TRBV11-2 with TRBJ2-3; D is possibly TRBD1 or TRBD2 (6 bases each). CDR1 is SGHAT, CDR2 FQNNGV, per germline. CDR3 length: 19 residues. V was cut by 0 bases and J by 2 bases, with 21 bases left in between. The CDR3 nucleotides read TGTGCCAGCAGCTTAGATAGCCTGGGGGGCTACGGGGACACAGATACGCAGTATTTT. It encodes CASSLDSLGGYGDTDTQYF.

The table lists this clonotype with a few counts. The chain has TRBV5-3 and TRBJ2-7, with a tentative D call TRBD1 (5 bases). TRBV5-3 is filed as an ORF, its function uncertain. The germline V and J ends were trimmed by 8 bases and 3 bases, with 18 bases remaining between them. The CDR3 has 14 amino acids. The CDR3 nucleotides read TGTGCCAGCAGCACGTGGGGCTCCTACTACGAGCAGTACTTC. The encoded protein is CASSTWGSYYEQYF.

The sample holds many counts of this clonotype. The chain recombines TRBV7-9 with TRBJ2-1; D is ambiguous. The CDR3 totals 12 residues. Trimming removed 1 base at V and 7 bases at J, with 5 bases between. Germline values: CDR1 SEHNR, CDR2 FQNEAQ (reference sequence). The CDR3 here is CASSLGFNEQFF. CDR3 sequence (DNA): TGTGCCAGCAGCTTAGGGTTTAATGAGCAGTTCTTC.

This clonotype was counted at least ten times. The rearrangement uses TRBV2 and TRBJ1-2; the D gene is possibly TRBD1 (5 bases). From germline, CDR1 is SNHLY and CDR2 FYNNEI. V lost 7 bases and J lost 3, with 15 bases in between. CDR3 length equals 14 residues. The CDR3 is CASKRTGGDYGYTF. The CDR3 coding sequence is TGTGCCAGCAAGAGGACGGGGGGGGACTATGGCTACACCTTC.

This clonotype was counted once. The conserved closing phenylalanine or tryptophan is absent in this CDR3, likely reflecting a read error. CDR3 in DNA: TGTGCCAGCAGCTCTCCTAGGGACAGGGACACAGATACGCAGTACTCC. Its protein is CASSSPRDRDTDTQYS. The chain links TRBV7-6 to TRBJ2-5, with 9 bases that match TRBD1. CDR3 length: 16 residues. The germline CDR1 and CDR2 sequences are SGHVS and FNYEAQ. Trimming at V came to 4 bases and at J to 11 bases, leaving 17 bases not matched to a gene.